This TCR beta chain was obtained from a study of blood T cell repertoires in COVID-19. Whole-study context: Donors in the United States, Italy and Spain gave samples during acute or convalescent COVID-19. T cells, B-cell-depleted T cells, or PBMCs provided the cDNA or gDNA that served as material.

Original analysis: Cell counts per sample came from amplifying reference gene primers. Libraries were prepared by immunoSEQ multiplex PCR; TCRdb keeps only in-frame clonotypes and omits some of them. V and J calls and clone size are those listed in that table; D and trimming were worked out from the DNA. The sample includes approximately 190,000 clones, around 83% of them seen just once. This clone appeared once. The TCR was taken from a woman aged 40 to 50 with acute or convalescent COVID-19. Sequencing was done on a sample of peripheral blood.

In nucleotides, the CDR3 is TGTGCCAGCAGCCCGATACAGGGTCCCAAGAATGAGCAGTTCTTC. Its protein product is CASSPIQGPKNEQFF. The chain links TRBV6-5 to TRBJ2-1; a possible D gene is TRBD1 (6 bases). The germline V and J ends were trimmed by 6 bases and 7 bases, with 19 bases remaining between them. The length of the CDR3 is 15 residues. The germline gives CDR1 MNHEY, CDR2 SVGAGI.